This TCR beta chain is from a study of T cell responses to AZD1222 COVID-19 vaccine. Clones were sequenced by immunoSEQ multiplex PCR, and TCRdb holds only the in-frame ones, with some missing. The sample lists around 220,000 clones; around 94% were seen once. The trim removed 1 base at V and 5 bases at J, leaving 5 bases unmatched. The CDR3 has 16 residues. The germline V gene has CDR1 SGHTS and CDR2 YDEGEE. Overall study results and limits: Females outnumbered males among donors, who were mostly white British; clonal diversity was possibly underestimated.

Worth noting for this clone: Antigen: not known.

This chain uses TRBV5-8 with TRBJ1-6; 8 nucleotides agree with TRBD1. The sequencing used peripheral blood, collected 28 days after the second dose of the MenACWY control vaccine. The source of this sequence is an adult who received the MenACWY meningococcal vaccine as a control. This CDR3 is CASSLSGQGDNSPLHF. The CDR3 coding sequence is TGTGCCAGCAGCTTGTCCGGACAGGGCGATAATTCACCCCTCCACTTT. Variable domain in full (rest from reference TRBV5-8 and TRBJ1-6): EAGVTQSPTHLIKTRGQQATLRCSPISGHTSVYWYQQALGLGLQFLLWYDEGEERNRGNFPPRFSGRQFPNYSSELNVNALELEDSALYLCASSLSGQGDNSPLHFGNGTRLTVT.